Each of the 2 T cell receptor beta chains below was sequenced from the same sample in a study of shared clonotypes between healthy human individuals. Sequencing used immunoSEQ multiplex PCR; TCRdb keeps in-frame clones, though not all of them. Of some 1,900,000 clones in the sample, approximately 95% are singletons; the top ten hold 1% to 1.5%. Naive-designated CD8 cells lacked CD45RO, were positively enriched for CCR7, and omitted terminally differentiated effector memory CD45RA+ cells. Source material: naive CD8+ T cells sorted from blood. The receptor source for this set is a man in his late teens or twenties in good health.

The chain employs TRBV15 and TRBJ1-3; D uncertain. This CDR3 has 13 amino acids. The V and J ends lost 7 bases and 0 bases respectively, with 7 bases between them. The germline V gene has CDR1 LNHNV and CDR2 YYDKDF (reference sequence). CDR3: CATTVDSGNTIYF. In DNA, the CDR3 is TGTGCCACCACTGTAGACTCTGGAAACACCATATATTTT.

The chain recombines TRBV4-1 with TRBJ1-3; D remains ambiguous. Germline V gene sequence: CDR1 MGHRA, CDR2 YSYEKL. CDR3 length: 14 residues. The V end was cut by 1 base, the J end by 2 bases, with 6 bases between. CDR3 sequence (DNA): TGCGCCAGCAGCCAAGCCGGGGCTGGAAACACCATATATTTT. It yields the protein CASSQAGAGNTIYF.